This section outlines one T cell receptor beta chain sequence together with its context. This entry belongs to a study of blood T cell repertoires in COVID-19. Everyone who took part was about 18 to 90 years old, and they came from 24 US areas. Cohort 3 donors counted as recovered after two negative PCRs, clearance, or resolved symptoms. The data were produced by immunoSEQ multiplex PCR, yet TCRdb's version contains in-frame clones alone and is incomplete. The sample lists approximately 300,000 clones; around 90% were seen once. V trimming: 3 bases; J trimming: 12 bases; junction bases outside the gene matches: 12. The CDR3 contains 14 residues. Germline assignment: CDR1 MDHEN and CDR2 SYDVKM.

Sequenced sample: PBMCs or T cells enriched from blood (not recorded which). The chain carries TRBV28 and TRBJ2-7; TRBD1 aligns across 9 bases. The sequence came from a woman in her twenties or thirties who had recovered from COVID-19. CDR3 in amino acids: CASSLDVTGGRPYF. CDR3 coding DNA: TGTGCCAGCAGTTTGGACGTTACAGGGGGCAGGCCGTACTTC.